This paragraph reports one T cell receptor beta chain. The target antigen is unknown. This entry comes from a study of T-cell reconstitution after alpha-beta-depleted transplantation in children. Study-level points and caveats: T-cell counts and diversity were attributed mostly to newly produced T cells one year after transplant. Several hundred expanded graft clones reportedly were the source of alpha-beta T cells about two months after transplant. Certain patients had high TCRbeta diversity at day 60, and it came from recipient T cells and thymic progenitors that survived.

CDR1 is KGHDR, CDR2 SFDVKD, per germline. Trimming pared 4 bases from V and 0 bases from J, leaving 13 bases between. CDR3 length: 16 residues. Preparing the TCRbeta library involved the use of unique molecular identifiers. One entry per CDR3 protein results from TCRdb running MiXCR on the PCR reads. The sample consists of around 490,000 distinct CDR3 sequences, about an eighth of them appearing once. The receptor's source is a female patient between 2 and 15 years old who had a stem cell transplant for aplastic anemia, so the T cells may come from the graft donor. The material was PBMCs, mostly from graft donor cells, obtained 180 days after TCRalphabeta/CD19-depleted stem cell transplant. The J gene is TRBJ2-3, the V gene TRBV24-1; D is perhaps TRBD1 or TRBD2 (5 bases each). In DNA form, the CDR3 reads TGTGCCACCAGTGACCGGGACGGTGCTAGCACAGATACGCAGTATTTT. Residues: CATSDRDGASTDTQYF.